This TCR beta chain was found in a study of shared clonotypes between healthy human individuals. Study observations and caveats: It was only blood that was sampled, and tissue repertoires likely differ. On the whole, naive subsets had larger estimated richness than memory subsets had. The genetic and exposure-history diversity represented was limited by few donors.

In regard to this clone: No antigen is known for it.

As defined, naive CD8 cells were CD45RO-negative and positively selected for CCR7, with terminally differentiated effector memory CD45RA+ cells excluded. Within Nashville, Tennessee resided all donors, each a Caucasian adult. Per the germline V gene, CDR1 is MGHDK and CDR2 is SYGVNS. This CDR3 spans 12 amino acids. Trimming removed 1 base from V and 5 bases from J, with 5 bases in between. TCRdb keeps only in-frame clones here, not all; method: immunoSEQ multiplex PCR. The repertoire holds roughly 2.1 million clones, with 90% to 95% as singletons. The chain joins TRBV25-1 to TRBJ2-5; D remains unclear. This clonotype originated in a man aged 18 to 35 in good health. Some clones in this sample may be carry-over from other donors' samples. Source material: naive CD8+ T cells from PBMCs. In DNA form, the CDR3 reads TGTGCCAGCAGTGAATTCGGGGAGACCCAGTACTTC. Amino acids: CASSEFGETQYF.